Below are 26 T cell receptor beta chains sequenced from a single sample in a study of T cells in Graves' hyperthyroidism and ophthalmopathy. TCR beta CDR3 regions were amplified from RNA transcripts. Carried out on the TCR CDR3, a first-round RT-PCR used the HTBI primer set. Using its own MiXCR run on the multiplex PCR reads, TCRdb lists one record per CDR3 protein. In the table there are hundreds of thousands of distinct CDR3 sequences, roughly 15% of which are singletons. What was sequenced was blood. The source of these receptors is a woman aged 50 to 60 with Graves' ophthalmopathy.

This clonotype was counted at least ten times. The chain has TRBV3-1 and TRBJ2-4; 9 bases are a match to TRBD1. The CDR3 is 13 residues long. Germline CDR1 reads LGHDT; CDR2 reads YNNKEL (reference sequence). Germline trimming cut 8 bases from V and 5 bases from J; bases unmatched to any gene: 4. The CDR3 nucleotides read TGTGCCAGCTCGACAGGGGGAGAAAACATTCAGTACTTC. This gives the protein CASSTGGENIQYF.

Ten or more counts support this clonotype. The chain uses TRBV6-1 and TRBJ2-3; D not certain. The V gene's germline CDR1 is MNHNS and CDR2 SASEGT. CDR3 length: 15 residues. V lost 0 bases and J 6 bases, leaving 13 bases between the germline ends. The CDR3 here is CASSEAPDSIDTQYF. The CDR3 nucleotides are TGTGCCAGCAGTGAAGCCCCAGACTCCATCGATACGCAGTATTTT.

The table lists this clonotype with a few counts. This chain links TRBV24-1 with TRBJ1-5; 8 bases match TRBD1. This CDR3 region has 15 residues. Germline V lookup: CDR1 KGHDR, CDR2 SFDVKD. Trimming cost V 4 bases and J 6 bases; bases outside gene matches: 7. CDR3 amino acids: CATSETGVISQPQHF. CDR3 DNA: TGTGCCACCAGTGAGACAGGGGTTATTAGTCAGCCCCAGCATTTT.

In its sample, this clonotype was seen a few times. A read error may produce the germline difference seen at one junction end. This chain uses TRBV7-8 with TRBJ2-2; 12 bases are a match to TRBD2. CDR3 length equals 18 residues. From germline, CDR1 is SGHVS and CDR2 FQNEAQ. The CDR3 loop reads CASSLGQLAGGNTGGLFF. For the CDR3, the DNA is TGTGCCAGCAGCTTGGGACAGCTAGCGGGAGGGAACACCGGGGGGCTGTTTTTT.

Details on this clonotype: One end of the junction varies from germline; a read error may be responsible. The CDR3 sequence: CASSPTSGSLYEQYF. DNA of the CDR3: TGTGCCAGCAGTCCCACTAGCGGGAGCCTCTACGAGCAGTACTTC. V usage is TRBV24-1 and J usage is TRBJ2-7; 11 positions agree with TRBD2. The CDR3 has 15 residues. Germline-derived CDR1 and CDR2 are KGHDR and SFDVKD.

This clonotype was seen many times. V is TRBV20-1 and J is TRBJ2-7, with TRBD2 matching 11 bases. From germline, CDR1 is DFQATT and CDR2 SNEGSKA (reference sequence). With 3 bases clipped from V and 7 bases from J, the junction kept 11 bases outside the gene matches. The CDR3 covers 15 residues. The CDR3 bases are TGCAGTGCTAGCGGTGTTCTAGCGGGAGGAGTTGAGCAGTACTTC. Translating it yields CSASGVLAGGVEQYF.

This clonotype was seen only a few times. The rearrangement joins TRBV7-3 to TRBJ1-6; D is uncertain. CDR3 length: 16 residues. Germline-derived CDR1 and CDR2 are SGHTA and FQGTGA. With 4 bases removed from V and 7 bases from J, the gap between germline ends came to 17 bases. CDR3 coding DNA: TGTGCCAGCAGCTCCCACCCTAGAGTAGGCAATTCACCCCTCCACTTT. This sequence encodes CASSSHPRVGNSPLHF. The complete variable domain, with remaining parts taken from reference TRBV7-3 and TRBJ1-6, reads GAGVSQTPSNKVTEKGKYVELRCDPISGHTALYWYRQSLGQGPEFLIYFQGTGAADDSGLPNDRFFAVRPEGSVSTLKIQRTERGDSAVYLCASSSHPRVGNSPLHFGNGTRLTVT.

This CDR3 is CASSPTSGRSDEQYF. For the CDR3, the DNA is TGTGCCAGTAGTCCGACTAGCGGGAGAAGCGACGAGCAGTACTTC. The V gene is TRBV19, the J gene TRBJ2-7; the match to TRBD2 covers 12 bases. Germline V gives CDR1 LNHDA, CDR2 SQIVND (reference sequence). The V and J ends lost 5 bases and 5 bases, in that order; junction bases with no gene match: 7. The CDR3 has 15 amino acids.

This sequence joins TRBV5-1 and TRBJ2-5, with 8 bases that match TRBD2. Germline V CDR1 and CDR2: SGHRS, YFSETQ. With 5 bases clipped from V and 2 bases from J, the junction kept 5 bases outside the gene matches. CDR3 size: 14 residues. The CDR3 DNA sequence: TGCGCCAGCAGGCCCACTAGCGGACAAGAGACCCAGTACTTC. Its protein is CASRPTSGQETQYF.

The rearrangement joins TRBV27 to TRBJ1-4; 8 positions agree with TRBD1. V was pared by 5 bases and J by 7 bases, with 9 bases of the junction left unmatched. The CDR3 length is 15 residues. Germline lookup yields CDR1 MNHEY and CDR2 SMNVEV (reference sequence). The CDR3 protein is CASSTQGALREKLFF. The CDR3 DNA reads TGTGCCAGCAGTACTCAGGGGGCCTTACGTGAAAAACTGTTTTTT.

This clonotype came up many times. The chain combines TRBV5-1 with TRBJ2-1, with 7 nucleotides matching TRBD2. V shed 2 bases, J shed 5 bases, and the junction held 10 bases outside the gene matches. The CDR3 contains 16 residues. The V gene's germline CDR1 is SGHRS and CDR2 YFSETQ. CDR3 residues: CASSFRSSGANNEQFF. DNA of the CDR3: TGCGCCAGCAGCTTCCGTTCTAGCGGAGCCAACAATGAGCAGTTCTTC.

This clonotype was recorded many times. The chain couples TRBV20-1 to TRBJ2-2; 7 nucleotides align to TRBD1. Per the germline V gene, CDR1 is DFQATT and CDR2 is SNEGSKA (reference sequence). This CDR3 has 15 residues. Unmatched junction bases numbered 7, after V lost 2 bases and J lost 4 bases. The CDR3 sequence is CSARPGQIVTGELFF. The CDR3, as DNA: TGCAGTGCTAGACCGGGACAGATAGTCACCGGGGAGCTGTTTTTT.

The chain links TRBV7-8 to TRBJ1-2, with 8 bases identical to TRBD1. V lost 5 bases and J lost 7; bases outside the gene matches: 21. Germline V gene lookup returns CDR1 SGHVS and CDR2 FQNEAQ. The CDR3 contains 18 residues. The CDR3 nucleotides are TGTGCCAGCAGCCACCTGAGGTGGAGGGACAGGATAAAGGTTGGCTACACCTTC. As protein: CASSHLRWRDRIKVGYTF. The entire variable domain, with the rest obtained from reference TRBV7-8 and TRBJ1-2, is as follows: GAGVSQSPRYKVAKRGQDVALRCDPISGHVSLFWYQQALGQGPEFLTYFQNEAQLDKSGLPSDRFFAERPEGSVSTLKIQRTQQEDSAVYLCASSHLRWRDRIKVGYTFGSGTRLTVV.

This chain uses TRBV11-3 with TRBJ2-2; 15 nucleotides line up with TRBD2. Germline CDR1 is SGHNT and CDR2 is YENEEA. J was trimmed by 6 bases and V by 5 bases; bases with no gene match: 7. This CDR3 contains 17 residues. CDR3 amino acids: CASSPQGLAGGSGELFF. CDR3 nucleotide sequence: TGTGCCAGCAGCCCACAGGGACTAGCGGGAGGTTCCGGGGAGCTGTTTTTT.

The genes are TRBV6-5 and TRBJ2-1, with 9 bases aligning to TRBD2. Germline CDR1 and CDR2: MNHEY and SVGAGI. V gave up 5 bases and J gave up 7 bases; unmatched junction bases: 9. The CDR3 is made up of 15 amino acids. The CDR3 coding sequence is TGTGCCAGCAGTAACCCGGGACTAGCTTCAAATGAGCAGTTCTTC. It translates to CASSNPGLASNEQFF.

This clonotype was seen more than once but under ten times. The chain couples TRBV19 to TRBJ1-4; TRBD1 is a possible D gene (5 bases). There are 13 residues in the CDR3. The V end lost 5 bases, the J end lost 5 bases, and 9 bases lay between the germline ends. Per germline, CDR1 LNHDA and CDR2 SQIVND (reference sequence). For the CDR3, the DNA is TGTGCCAGTAGTTTAAACAGGAATGAAAAACTGTTTTTT. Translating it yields CASSLNRNEKLFF.

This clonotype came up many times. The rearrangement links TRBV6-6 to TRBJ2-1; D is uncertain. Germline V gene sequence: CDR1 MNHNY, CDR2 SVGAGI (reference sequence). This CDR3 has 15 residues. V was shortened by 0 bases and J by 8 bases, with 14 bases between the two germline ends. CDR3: CASSYSVSGSHEQFF. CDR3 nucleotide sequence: TGTGCCAGCAGTTACTCGGTATCAGGTTCCCATGAGCAGTTCTTC.

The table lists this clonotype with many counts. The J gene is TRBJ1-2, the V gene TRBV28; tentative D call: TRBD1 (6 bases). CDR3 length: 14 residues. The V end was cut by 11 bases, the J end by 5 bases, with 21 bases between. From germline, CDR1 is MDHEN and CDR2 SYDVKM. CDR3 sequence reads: CACYGGAQPYGYTF. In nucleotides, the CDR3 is TGTGCCTGCTACGGGGGGGCCCAACCTTATGGCTACACCTTC.

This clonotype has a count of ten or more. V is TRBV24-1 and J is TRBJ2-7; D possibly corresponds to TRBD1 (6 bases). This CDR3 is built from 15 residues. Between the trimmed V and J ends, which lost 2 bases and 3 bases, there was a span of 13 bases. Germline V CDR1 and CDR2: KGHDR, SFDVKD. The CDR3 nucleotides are TGTGCCACCAGTGATTACGTCCAGGGGCTCTACGAGCAGTACTTC. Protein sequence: CATSDYVQGLYEQYF.

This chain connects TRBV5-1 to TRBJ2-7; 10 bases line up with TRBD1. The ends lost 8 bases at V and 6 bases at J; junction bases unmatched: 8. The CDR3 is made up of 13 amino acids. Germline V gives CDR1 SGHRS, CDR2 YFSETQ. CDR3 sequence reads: CASQGQGRVEQYF. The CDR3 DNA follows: TGCGCCAGTCAGGGACAGGGGCGTGTCGAGCAGTACTTC.

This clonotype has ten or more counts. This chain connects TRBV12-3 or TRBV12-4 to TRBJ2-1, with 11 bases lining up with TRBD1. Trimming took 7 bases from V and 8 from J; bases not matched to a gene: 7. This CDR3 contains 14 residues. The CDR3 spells CASTRTGGGYEQFF. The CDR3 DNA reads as TGTGCCAGCACCCGGACAGGGGGCGGCTATGAGCAGTTCTTC.

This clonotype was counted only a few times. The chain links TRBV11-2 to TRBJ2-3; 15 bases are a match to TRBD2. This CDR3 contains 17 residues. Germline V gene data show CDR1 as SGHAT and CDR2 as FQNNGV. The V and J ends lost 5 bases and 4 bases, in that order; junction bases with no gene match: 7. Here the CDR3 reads CASSIIGLAGGPDTQYF. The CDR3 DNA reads TGTGCCAGCAGCATCATCGGACTAGCGGGAGGGCCAGATACGCAGTATTTT.

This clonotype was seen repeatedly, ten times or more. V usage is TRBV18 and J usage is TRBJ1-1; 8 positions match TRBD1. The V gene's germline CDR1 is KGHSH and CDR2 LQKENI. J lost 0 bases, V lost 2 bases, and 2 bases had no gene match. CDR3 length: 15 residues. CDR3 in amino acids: CASSPMTGVNTEAFF. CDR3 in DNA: TGTGCCAGCTCACCAATGACAGGGGTGAACACTGAAGCTTTCTTT.

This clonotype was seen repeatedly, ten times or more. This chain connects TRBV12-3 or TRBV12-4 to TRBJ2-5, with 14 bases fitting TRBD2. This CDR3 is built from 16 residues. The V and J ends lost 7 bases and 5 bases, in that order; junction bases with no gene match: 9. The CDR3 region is CASKTGTSGSRETQYF. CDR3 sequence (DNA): TGTGCCAGCAAGACCGGGACTAGCGGGAGTCGGGAGACCCAGTACTTC.

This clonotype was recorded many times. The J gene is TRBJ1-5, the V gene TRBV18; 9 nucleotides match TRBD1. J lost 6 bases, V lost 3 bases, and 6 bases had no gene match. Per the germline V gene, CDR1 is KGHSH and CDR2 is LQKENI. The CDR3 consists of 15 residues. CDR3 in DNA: TGTGCCAGCTCACCGGAACAGGGGGCGCTTCAGCCCCAGCATTTT. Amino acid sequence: CASSPEQGALQPQHF. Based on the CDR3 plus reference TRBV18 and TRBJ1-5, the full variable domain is NAGVMQNPRHLVRRRGQEARLRCSPMKGHSHVYWYRQLPEEGLKFMVYLQKENIIDESGMPKERFSAEFPKEGPSILRIQQVVRGDSAAYFCASSPEQGALQPQHFGDGTRLSIL.

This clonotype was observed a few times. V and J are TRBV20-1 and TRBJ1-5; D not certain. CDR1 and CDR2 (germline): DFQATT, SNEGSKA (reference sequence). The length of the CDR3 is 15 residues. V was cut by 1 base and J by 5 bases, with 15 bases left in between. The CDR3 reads CSARVNSGPDQPQHF. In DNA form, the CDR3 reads TGCAGTGCTAGAGTCAACTCCGGTCCCGATCAGCCCCAGCATTTT.